This TCR beta chain appears in the sequencing data of a study of human T cells and chemical hapten exposure. On the study more broadly: Affected patients, primarily female, had alopecia areata, totalis or universalis. Whole-study findings and limits: After DPC sensitization, TCRs above 1 in 1000 frequency showed no change.

The CDR3 has 13 residues. Germline V gene lookup returns CDR1 SQVTM and CDR2 ANQGSEA. The ends were cut back, 3 bases at V and 0 bases at J, with 8 bases in the middle. This clonotype showed up just a few times. The antigen remains undetermined. As for time point: patch test 1, 2 weeks after DPC sensitization. The treatment here: therapeutic diphenylcyclopropenone sensitization with weekly scalp DPC. Original handling: A per-sample median of 95,638 TCRs was observed, with a range of roughly 20,000 to 690,600. TCRdb processed the RACE reads anew with MiXCR; each CDR3 protein has one entry. These V and J calls are TCRdb output, not the study's own analysis. The sample has 300,000 to 350,000 distinct CDR3 sequences, 5.5% to 8% seen once; the top ten hold roughly 8%.

The origin of this receptor is a woman younger than 30 with alopecia areata. Some clones in this sample may be carry-over from other donors' samples. Sequencing used whole blood, obtained in connection with sensitization to the hapten diphenylcyclopropenone (DPC). The chain combines TRBV29-1 with TRBJ2-5; D is perhaps TRBD1 (6 bases). Here the CDR3 DNA reads TGCAGCGTTGAGGGGGCTAACCAAGAGACCCAGTACTTC. Translation: CSVEGANQETQYF.